These T cell receptor beta chains were read from a single sample in a study of blood T cell repertoires in COVID-19. Clones were sequenced by immunoSEQ multiplex PCR, and TCRdb holds only the in-frame ones, with some missing. The sample shows 80,000 or so clones, 77% of them seen only once. Sequencing was performed on peripheral blood. The receptors were sampled from a human donor in a cohort sampled during active COVID-19. CDR3s include the opening cysteine and the closing phenylalanine or tryptophan. D genes are given only for firm matches. Where a row states a size, it is once, few, many or the class of an expanded clone; other rows omit it.

clone_size | j_call | d_call | v_call | cdr3_nt | cdr3_aa
NA | TRBJ1-1 | NA | TRBV5-1 | TGCGCCAGCAGCTTGGAGGGGTCGCCAGGGGAGGGAGCTTTCTTT | CASSLEGSPGEGAFF
NA | TRBJ2-5 | NA | TRBV7-9 | TGTGCCAGCAGCTTAGGGGGAGAAGAGACCCAGTACTTC | CASSLGGEETQYF
NA | TRBJ2-3 | TRBD2 | TRBV28 | TGTGCCAGCAGTTCCGCGGGGGGGCGATCAGATACGCAGTATTTT | CASSSAGGRSDTQYF
once | TRBJ2-3 | NA | TRBV10-3 | TGTGCCATCAGTTCTGCGGGGACCACAGATACGCAGTATTTT | CAISSAGTTDTQYF
NA | TRBJ1-2 | NA | TRBV7-9 | TGTGCCAGCAGCTTAGGTTTTGGGAGTAACTATGGCAACACCTTC | CASSLGFGSNYGNTF
NA | TRBJ2-3 | NA | TRBV6-6 | TGTGCCAGCAGCCCGACTGTCAGCACGGATACGCAGTATTTT | CASSPTVSTDTQYF
NA | TRBJ2-7 | NA | TRBV21-1 | TGTGCCAGCAACAAAACAGGGGGCTACGAGCAGTACTTC | CASNKTGGYEQYF
few | TRBJ2-7 | TRBD1 | TRBV7-2 | TGTGCCAGCAGCCCCTTTCAAGGGGGCCCGGGGCAGTACTTC | CASSPFQGGPGQYF
once | TRBJ1-1 | NA | TRBV11-3 | TGTGCCAGCAGCTTAGGGCACACCTCGAACACTGAAGCTTTCTTT | CASSLGHTSNTEAFF
NA | TRBJ1-6 | NA | TRBV5-4 | TGTGCCAGCAGTTACGGGGGGGGGCGTGGTTGGGATTCACCCCTCCACTTT | CASSYGGGRGWDSPLHF
NA | TRBJ2-3 | TRBD1 | TRBV10-1 | TGCGCCAGCAGTGATAGGACAGGGAAAACAGATACGCAGTATTTT | CASSDRTGKTDTQYF
NA | TRBJ1-1 | NA | TRBV2 | TGTGCCAGCAGGGAAGGGACTTTCCTTGAAGCTTTCTTT | CASREGTFLEAFF
once | TRBJ2-7 | TRBD1 | TRBV3-1/TRBV3-2 | TGTGCCAGCAGCCAAGCCTCGGGACAGGGCTACGAGCAGTACTTC | CASSQASGQGYEQYF
NA | TRBJ2-3 | NA | TRBV4-3 | TGCGCCAGCAGCCAAGACCCTTTCACAGATACGCAGTATTTT | CASSQDPFTDTQYF
few | TRBJ2-4 | NA | TRBV5-5 | TGTGCCAGCAGCCAGACAGGATCCAAAAACATTCAGTACTTC | CASSQTGSKNIQYF
NA | TRBJ2-1 | TRBD1 | TRBV9 | TGTGCCAGCAGCGTAGCTACGGGACAGGGTATCGATGAGCAGTTCTTC | CASSVATGQGIDEQFF
NA | TRBJ1-5 | TRBD1 | TRBV28 | TGTGCCAGCAGTTTATTCCCAGGGGGCGCGGATCAGCCCCAGCATTTT | CASSLFPGGADQPQHF
NA | TRBJ1-2 | NA | TRBV21-1 | TGTGCCAGCAGCACCGTCCTCGGGGGACAGGGCCTCTATGGCTACACCTTC | CASSTVLGGQGLYGYTF
NA | TRBJ2-6 | NA | TRBV5-4 | TGTGCCAGCAGCCGGGACGGGGGCTCTGGGGCCAACGTCCTGACTTTC | CASSRDGGSGANVLTF
once | TRBJ2-7 | NA | TRBV7-2 | TGTGCCAGCAGCTTAGGGCAGGGTCAGACCTACGAGCAGTACTTC | CASSLGQGQTYEQYF